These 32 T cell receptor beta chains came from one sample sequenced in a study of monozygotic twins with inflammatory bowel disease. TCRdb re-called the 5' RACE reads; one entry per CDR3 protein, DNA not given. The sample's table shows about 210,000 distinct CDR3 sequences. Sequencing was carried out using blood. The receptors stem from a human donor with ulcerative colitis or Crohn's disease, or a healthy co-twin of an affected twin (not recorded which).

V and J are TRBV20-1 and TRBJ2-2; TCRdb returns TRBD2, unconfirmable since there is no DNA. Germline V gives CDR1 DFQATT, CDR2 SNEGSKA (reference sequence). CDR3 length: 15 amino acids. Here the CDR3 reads CSALRVYHNTGELFF.

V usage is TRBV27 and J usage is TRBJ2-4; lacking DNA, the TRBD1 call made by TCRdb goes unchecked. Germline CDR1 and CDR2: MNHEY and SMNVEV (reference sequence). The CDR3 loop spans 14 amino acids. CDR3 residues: CAGFRDTIKNIQYF.

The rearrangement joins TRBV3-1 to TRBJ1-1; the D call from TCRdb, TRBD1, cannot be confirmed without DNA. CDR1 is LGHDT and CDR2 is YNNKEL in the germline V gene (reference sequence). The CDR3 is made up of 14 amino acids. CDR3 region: CASSHSGTRTEAFF.

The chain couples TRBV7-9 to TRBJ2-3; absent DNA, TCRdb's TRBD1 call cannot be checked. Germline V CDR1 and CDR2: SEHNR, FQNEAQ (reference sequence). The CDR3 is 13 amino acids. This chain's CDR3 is CASSGGQGTFKYF.

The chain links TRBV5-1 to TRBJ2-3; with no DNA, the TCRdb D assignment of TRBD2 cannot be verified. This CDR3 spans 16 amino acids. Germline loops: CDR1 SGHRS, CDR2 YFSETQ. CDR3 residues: CASSAGLAGLTDTQYF.

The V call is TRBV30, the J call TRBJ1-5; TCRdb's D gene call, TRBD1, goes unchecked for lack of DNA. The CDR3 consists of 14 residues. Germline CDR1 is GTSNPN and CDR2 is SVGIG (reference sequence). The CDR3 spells CAFQQGNSNQPQHF.

The CDR3 loop reads CASSLEGAFPNYGYTF. The chain couples TRBV7-2 to TRBJ1-2; TCRdb's D call of TRBD1 is untestable without DNA. The CDR3 consists of 16 residues. Per germline, CDR1 SGHTA and CDR2 FQGNSA.

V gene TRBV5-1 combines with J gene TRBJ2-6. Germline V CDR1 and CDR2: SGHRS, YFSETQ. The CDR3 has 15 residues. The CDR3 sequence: CASSHGNSGANVLTF.

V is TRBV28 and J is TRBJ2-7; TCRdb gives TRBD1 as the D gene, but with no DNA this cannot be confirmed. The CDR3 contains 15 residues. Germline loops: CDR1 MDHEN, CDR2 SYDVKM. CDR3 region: CASTSPGGLIYEQYF. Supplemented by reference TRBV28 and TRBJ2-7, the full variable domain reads DVKVTQSSRYLVKRTGEKVFLECVQDMDHENMFWYRQDPGLGLRLIYFSYDVKMKEKGDIPEGYSVSREKKERFSLILESASTNQTSMYLCASTSPGGLIYEQYFGPGTRLTVT.

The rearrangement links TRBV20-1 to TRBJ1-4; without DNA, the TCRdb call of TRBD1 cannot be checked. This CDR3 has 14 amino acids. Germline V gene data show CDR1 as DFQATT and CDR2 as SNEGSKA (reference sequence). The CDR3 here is CSAQGGTGRSELFF.

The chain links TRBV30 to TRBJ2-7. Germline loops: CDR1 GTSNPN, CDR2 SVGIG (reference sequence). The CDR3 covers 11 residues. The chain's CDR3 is CAWSVGHEQYF.

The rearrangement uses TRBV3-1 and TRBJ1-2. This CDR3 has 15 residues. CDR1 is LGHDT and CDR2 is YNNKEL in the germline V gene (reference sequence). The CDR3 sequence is CASSPTGVTNYGYTF.

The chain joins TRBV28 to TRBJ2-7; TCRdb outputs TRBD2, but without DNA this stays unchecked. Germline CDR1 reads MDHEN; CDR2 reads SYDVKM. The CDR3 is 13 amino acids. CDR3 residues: CASKEAGAGEQYF. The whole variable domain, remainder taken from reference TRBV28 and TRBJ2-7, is DVKVTQSSRYLVKRTGEKVFLECVQDMDHENMFWYRQDPGLGLRLIYFSYDVKMKEKGDIPEGYSVSREKKERFSLILESASTNQTSMYLCASKEAGAGEQYFGPGTRLTVT.

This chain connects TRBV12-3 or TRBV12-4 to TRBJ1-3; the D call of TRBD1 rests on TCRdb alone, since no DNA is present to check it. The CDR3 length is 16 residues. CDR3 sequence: CASSLGQVSSGNTIYF.

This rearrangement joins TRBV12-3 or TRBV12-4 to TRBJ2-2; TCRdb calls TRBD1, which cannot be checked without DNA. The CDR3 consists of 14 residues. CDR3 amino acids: CASSFQGSTGELFF.

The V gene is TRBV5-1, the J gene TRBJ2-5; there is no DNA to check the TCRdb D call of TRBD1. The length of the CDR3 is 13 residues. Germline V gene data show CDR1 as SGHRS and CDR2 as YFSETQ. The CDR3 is CASSIQGKETQYF.

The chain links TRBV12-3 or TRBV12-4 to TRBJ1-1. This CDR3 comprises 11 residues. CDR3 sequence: CASAENTEAFF.

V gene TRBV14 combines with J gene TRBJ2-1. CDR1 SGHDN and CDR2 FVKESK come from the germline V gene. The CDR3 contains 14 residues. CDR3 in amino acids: CASSQGGAYNEQFF.

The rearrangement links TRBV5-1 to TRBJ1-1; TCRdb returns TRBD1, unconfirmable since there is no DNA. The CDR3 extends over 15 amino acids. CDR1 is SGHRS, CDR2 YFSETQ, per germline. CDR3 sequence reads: CASSPTDRMNTEAFF.

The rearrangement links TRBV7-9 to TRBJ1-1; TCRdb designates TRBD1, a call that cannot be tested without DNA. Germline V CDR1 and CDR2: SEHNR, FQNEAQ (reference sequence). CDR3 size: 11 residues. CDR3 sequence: CASSADREAFF.

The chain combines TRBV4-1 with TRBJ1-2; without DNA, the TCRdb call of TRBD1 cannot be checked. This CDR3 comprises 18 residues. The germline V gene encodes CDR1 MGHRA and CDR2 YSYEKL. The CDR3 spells CASRRDRGLQGVNYGYTF.

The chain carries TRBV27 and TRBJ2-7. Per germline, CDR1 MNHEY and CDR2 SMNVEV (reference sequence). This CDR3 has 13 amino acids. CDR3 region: CASRSRGPYEQYF.

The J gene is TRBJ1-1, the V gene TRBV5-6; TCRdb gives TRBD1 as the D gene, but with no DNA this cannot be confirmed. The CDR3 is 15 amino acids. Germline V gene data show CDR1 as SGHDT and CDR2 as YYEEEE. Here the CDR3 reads CASSSTGPMNTEAFF.

The CDR3 loop reads CASSYRQIEAFF. This chain uses TRBV5-6 with TRBJ1-1; the D call of TRBD1 rests on TCRdb alone, since no DNA is present to check it. Per the germline V gene, CDR1 is SGHDT and CDR2 is YYEEEE. This CDR3 is 12 amino acids long.

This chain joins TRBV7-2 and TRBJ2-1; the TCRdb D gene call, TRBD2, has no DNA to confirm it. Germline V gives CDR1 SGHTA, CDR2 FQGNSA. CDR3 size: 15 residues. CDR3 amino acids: CASSGRTSGSNEQFF.

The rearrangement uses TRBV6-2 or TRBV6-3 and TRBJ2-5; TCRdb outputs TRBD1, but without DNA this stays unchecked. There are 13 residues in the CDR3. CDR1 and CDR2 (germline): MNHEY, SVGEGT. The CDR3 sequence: CASTDRVRETQYF.

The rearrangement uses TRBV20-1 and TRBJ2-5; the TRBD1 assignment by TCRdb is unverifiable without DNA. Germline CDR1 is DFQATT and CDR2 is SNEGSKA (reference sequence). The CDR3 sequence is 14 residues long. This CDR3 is CSARSNRAKETQYF.

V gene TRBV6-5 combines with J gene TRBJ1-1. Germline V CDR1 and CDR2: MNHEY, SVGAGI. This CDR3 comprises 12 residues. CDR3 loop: CASSYRAGEAFF.

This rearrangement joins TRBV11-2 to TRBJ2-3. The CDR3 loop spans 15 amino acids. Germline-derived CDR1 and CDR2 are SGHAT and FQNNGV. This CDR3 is CASSGQRIGTDTQYF. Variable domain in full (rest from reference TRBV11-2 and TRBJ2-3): EAGVAQSPRYKIIEKRQSVAFWCNPISGHATLYWYQQILGQGPKLLIQFQNNGVVDDSQLPKDRFSAERLKGVDSTLKIQPAKLEDSAVYLCASSGQRIGTDTQYFGPGTRLTVL.

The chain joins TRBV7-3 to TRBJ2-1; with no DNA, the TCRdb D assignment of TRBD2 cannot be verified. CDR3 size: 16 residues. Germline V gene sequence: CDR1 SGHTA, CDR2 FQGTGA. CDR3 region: CASSLSRTSVLNEQFF.

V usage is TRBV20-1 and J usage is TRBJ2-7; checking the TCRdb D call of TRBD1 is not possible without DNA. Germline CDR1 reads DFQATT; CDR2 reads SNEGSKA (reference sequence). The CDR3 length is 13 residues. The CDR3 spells CSAPDRTLEEQYF.

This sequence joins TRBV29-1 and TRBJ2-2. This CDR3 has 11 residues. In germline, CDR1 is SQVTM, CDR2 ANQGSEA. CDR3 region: CSVGDTGELFF.